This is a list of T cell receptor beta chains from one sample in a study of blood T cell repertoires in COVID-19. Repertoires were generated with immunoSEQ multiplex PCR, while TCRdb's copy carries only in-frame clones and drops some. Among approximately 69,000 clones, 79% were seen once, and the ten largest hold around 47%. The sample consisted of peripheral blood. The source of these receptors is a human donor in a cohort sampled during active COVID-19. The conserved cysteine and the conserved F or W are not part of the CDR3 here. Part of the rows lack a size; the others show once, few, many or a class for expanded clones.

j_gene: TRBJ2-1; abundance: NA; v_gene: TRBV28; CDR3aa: ASSPSSWYNEQF
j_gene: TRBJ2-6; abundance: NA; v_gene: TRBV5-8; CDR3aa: ASSGQGSGANVLT
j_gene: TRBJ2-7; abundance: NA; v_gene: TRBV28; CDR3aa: ASRIQSSYEQY
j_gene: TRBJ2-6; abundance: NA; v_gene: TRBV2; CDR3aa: ASSWTPSGANVLT
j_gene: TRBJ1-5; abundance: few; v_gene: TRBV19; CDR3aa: ASSIRGESQPQH
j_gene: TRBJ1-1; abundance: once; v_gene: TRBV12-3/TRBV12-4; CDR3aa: ASTRSVTEAF
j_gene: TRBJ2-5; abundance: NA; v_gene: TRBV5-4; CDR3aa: ASSFLQGLFQETQY
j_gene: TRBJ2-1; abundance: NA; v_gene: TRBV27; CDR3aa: ASSRYNEQF
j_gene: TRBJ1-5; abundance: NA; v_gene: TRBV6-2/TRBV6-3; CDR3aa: ASSSWTGPVGNQPQH
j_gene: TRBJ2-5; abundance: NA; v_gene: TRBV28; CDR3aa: ASTTGRGVTQY
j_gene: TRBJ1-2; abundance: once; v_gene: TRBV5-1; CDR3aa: ASSATAANYGYT
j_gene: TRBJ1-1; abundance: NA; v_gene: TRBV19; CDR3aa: ASSTDRGRFTEAF
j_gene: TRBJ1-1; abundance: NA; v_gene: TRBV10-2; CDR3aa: ASSDRGNTEAF
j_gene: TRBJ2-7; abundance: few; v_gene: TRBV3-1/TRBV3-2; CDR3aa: ASSLSGTSYEQY
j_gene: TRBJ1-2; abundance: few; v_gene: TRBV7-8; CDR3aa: ASSTERRGQGSDGYT
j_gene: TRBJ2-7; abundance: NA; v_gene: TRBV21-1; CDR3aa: ASSKADRESYEQY
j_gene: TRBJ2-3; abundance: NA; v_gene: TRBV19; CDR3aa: ASSSRRISTDTQY
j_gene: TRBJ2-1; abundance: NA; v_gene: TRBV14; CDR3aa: ASSQDGGTSIDNEQF
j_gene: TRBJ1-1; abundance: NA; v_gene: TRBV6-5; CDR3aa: ASRLSGNTEAF
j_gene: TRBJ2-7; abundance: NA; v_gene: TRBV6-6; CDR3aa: AIGTPDSYEQY
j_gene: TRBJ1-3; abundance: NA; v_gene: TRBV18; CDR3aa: ASSTTAQGQGAGNTIY
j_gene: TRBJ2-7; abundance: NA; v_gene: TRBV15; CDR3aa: ATSRGGSSYEQY
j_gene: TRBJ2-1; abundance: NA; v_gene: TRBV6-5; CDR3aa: ASSYPQGRGYNEQF
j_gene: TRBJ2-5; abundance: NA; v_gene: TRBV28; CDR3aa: ASYPTSGRETQY
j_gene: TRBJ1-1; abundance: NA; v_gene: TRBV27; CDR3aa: ASAVKGDGTEAF
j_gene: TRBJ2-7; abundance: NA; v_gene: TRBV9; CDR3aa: ASSAGQGPYEEQY
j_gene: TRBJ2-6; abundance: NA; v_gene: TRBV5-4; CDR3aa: ASSSSTGTGFLSGANVLT
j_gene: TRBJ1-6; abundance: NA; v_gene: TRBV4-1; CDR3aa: ASSQESDSSYNSPLH
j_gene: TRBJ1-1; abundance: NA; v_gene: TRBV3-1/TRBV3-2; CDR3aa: ASSQGTGGGGTEAF
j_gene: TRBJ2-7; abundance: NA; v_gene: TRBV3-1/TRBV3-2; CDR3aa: ASSQASRNEQY
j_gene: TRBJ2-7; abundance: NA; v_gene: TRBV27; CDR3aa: ASSRDRGLAGVNEQY
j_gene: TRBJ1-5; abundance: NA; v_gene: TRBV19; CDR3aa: ASSNIGTGTSQPQH
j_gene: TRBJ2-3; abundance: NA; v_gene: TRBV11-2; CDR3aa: ASSVTGLGTQY
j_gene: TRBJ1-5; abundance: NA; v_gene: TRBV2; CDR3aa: ASSEASSGRGNQPQH
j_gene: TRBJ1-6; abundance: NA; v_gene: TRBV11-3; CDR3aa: ASSLGQGSPLH
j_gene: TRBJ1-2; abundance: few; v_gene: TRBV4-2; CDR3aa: ASSQPLGGVRGYT
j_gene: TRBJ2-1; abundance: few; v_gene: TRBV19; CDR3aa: ASSLPSSGPSYNEQF
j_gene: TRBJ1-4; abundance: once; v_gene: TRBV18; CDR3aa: ASSPLLTMAGSEKLF
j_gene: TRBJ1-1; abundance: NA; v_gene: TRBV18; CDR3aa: ASSPLGTMNTEAF
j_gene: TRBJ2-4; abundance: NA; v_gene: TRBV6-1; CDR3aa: ASSEAPPSGVSRGKNIQY
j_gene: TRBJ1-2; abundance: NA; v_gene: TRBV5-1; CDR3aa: ASSFHSYGYT
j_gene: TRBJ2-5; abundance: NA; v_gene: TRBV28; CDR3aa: ASSLWGGGQETQY
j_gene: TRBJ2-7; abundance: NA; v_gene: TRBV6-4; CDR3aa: ASSASGYSYEQY
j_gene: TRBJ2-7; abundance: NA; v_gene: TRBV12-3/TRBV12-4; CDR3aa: ASRYSSYEQY
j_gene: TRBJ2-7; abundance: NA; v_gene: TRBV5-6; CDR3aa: ASSLRRTGRSTEQY
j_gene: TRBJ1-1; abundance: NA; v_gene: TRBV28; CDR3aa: ASTRRTAGNTEAF
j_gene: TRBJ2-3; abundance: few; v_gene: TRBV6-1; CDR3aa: ASSEESSGRRY
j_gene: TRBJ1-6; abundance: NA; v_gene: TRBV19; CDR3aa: ASSFPTGGMGSPLH
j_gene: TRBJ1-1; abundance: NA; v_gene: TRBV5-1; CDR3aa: ASSFGAETEAF
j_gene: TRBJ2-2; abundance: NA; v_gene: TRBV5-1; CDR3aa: ASSPGTPNTGELF
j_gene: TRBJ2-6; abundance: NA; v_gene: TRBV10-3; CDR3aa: AISESEGRSGANVLT
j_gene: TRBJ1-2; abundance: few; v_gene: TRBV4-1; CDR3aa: ASSRVLDRGVYGYT
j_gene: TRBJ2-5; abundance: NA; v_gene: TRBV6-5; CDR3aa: ASSFSVQETQY
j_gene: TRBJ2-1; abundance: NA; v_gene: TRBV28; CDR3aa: ASSGGTSIGPSYNEQF
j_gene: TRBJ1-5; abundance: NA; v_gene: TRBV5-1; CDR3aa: ASSLGSQGQPQH
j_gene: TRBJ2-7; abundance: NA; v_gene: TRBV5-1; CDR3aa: ASSRTGGDYEQY
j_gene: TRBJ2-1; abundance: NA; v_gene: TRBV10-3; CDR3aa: AISESEGGPSEQF